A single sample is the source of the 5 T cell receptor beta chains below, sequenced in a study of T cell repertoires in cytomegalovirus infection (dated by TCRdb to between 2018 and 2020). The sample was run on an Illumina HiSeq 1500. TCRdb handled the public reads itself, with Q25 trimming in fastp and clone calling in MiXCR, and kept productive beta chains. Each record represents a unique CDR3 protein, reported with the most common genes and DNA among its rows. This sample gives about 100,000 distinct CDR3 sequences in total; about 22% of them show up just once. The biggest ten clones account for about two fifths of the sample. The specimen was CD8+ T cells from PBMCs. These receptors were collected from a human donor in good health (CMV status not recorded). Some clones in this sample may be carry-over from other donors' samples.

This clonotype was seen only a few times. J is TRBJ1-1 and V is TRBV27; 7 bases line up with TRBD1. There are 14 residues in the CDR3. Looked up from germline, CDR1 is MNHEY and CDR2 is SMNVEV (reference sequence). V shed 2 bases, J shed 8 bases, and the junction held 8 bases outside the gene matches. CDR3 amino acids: CASSLIVGGGEAFF. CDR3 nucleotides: TGTGCCAGCAGTTTAATCGTAGGGGGCGGGGAAGCTTTCTTT.

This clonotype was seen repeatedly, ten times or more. The DNA for the CDR3 is TGTGCCAGCAGTGAGCAGGTTAGCACTGAAGCTTTCTTT. Translation: CASSEQVSTEAFF. The V call is TRBV6-1, the J call TRBJ1-1; D is unresolved. CDR1 MNHNS and CDR2 SASEGT come from the germline V gene. There are 13 residues in the CDR3. V was shortened by 3 bases and J by 4 bases, with 9 bases between the two germline ends.

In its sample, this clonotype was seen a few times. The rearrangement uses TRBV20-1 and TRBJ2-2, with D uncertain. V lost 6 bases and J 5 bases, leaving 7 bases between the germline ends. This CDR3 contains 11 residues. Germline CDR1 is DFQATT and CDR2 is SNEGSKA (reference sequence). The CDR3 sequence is CSAMKTGELFF. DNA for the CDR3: TGCAGTGCCATGAAAACCGGGGAGCTGTTTTTT.

The CDR3 is CASSLRTGGDEQFF. In DNA, the CDR3 is TGTGCCAGCAGCTTGAGGACAGGGGGGGATGAGCAGTTCTTC. The chain couples TRBV7-6 to TRBJ2-1, with 10 bases aligning to TRBD1. This CDR3 region has 14 residues. The V gene end was trimmed by 3 bases and the J gene end by 8 bases; junction bases not matched to a gene: 4. Germline lookup yields CDR1 SGHVS and CDR2 FNYEAQ.

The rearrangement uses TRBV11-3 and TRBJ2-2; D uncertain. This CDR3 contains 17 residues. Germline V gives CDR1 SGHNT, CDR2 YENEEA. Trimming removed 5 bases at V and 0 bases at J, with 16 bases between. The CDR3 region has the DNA TGTGCCAGCAGCCAACCTCCGACATTCGCGAACACCGGGGAGCTGTTTTTT. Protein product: CASSQPPTFANTGELFF. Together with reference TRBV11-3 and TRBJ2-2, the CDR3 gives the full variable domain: EAGVVQSPRYKIIEKKQPVAFWCNPISGHNTLYWYLQNLGQGPELLIRYENEEAVDDSQLPKDRFSAERLKGVDSTLKIQPAELGDSAVYLCASSQPPTFANTGELFFGEGSRLTVL.